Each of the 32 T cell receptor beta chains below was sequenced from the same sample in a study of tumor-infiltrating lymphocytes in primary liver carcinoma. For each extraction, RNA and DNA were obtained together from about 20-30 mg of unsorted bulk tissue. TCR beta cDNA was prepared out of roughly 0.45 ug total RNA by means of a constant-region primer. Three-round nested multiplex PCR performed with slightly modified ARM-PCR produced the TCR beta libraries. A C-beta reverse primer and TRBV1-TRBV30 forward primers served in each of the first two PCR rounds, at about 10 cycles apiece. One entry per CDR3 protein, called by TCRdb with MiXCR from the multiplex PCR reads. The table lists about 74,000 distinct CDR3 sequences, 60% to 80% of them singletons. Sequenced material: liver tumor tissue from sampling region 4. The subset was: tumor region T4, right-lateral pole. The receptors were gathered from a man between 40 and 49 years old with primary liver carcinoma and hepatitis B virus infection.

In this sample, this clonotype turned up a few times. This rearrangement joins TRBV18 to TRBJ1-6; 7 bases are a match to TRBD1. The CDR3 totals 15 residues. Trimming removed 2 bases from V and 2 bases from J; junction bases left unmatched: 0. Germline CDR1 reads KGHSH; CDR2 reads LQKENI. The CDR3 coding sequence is TGTGCCAGCTCACCAACAGGGGCCTATAATTCACCCCTCCACTTT. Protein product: CASSPTGAYNSPLHF.

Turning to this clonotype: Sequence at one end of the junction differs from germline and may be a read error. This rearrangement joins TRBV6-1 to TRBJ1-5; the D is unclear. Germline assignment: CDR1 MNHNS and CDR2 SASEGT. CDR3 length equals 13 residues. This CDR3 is CTSRRWGGQPQQF. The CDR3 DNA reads TGTACCAGCCGCAGGTGGGGAGGTCAGCCCCAGCAATTT.

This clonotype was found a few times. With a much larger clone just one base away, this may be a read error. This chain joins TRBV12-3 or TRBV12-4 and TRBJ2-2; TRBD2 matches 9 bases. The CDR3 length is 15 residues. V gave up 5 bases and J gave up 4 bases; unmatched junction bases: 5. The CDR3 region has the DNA TGTGCCAGCAGTCGGACTAGCGCGAGCACCGGGGAGCTGTTTTTT. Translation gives CASSRTSASTGELFF.

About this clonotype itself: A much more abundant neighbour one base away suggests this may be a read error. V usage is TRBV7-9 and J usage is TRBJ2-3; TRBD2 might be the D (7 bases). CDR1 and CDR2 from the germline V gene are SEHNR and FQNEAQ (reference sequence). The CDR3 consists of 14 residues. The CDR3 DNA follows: TGTGCCAGGAGCTACGGGGGGCCGACAGATACGCAGTATTTT. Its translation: CARSYGGPTDTQYF. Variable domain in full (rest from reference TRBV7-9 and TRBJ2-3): DTGVSQNPRHKITKRGQNVTFRCDPISEHNRLYWYRQTLGQGPEFLTYFQNEAQLEKSRLLSDRFSAERPKGSFSTLEIQRTEQGDSAMYLCARSYGGPTDTQYFGPGTRLTVL.

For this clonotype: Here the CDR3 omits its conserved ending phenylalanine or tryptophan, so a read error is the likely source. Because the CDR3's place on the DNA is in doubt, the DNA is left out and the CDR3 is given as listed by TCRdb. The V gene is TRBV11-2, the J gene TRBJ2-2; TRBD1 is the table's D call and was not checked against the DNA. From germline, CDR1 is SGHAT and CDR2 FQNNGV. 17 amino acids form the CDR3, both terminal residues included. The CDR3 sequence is CASIFDRDRVGTGEPFI.

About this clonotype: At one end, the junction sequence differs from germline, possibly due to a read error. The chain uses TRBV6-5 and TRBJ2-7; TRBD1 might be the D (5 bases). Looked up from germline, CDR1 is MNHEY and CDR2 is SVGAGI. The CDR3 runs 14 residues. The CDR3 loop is CACSYAVRAYEQYF. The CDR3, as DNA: TGTGCCTGCAGTTATGCGGTCAGGGCATACGAGCAGTACTTC.

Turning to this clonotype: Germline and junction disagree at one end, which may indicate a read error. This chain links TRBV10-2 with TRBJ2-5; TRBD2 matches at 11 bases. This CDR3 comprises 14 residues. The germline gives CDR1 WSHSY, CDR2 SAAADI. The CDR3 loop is CASRETSGAGTQHF. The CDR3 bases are TGCGCCAGCAGGGAGACTAGCGGGGCGGGGACCCAGCACTTC.

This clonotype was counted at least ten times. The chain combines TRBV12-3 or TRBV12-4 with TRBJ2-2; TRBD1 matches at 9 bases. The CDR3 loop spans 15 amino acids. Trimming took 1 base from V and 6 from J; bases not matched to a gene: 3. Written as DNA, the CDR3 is TGTGCCAGCAGTTTAGGGGACAGGGTGTCCGGGGAGCTGTTTTTT. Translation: CASSLGDRVSGELFF.

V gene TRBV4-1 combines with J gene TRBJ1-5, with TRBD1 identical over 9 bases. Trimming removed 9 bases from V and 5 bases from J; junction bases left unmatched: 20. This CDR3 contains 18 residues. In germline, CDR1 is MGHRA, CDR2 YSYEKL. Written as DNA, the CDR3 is TGCGCCAGTAGGCGACAAGGAACAGGGGGCGATGGCGATCAGCCCCAGCATTTT. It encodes CASRRQGTGGDGDQPQHF.

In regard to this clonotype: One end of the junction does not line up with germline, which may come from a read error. This chain's CDR3 is CANSSRLWVTQYF. CDR3 bases: TGTGCCAACAGCTCCAGGCTTTGGGTGACCCAGTACTTC. The chain recombines TRBV14 with TRBJ2-5, with D uncertain. The CDR3 runs to 13 residues. CDR1 SGHDN and CDR2 FVKESK come from the germline V gene.

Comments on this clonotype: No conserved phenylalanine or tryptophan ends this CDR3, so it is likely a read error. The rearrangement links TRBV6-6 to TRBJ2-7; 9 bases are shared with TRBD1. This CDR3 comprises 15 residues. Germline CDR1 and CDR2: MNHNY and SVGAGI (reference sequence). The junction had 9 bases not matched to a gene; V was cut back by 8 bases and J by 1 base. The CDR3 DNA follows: TGTGCCAGCGGGGATCACGGGACAGGGTCCTACGAGCAGTACTTA. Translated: CASGDHGTGSYEQYL.

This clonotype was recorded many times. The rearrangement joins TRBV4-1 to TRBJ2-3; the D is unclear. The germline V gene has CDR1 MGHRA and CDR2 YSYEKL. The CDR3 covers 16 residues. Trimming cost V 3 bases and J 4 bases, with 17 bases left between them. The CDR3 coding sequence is TGCGCCAGCAGCCATGCCAAAATGTATGGGGCAGATACGCAGTATTTT. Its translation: CASSHAKMYGADTQYF.

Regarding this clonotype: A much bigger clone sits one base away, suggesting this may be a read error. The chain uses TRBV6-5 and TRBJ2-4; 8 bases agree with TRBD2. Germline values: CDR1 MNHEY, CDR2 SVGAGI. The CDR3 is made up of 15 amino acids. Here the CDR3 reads CACSYSGGQQNIQYF. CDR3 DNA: TGTGCCTGCAGTTACTCGGGAGGGCAGCAAAACATTCAGTACTTC.

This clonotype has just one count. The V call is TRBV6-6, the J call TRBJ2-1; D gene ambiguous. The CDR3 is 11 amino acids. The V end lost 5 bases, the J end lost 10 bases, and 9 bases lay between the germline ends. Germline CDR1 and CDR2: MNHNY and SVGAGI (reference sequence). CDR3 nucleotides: TGTGCCAGCAGTGACGTTGGGGAGCAGTTCTTC. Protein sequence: CASSDVGEQFF.

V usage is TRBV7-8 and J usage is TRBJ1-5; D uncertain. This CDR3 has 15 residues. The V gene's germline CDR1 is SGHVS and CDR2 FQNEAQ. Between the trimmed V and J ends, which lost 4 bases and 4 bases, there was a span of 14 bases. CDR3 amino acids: CASSYGSEDNQPQHF. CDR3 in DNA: TGTGCCAGCAGCTACGGGTCCGAGGATAATCAGCCCCAGCATTTT.

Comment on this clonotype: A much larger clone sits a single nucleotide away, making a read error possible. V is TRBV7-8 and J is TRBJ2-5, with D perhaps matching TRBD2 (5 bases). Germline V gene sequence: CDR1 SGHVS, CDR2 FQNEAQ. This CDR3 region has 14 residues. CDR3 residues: CASNGGGMGETHYF. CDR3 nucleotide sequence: TGTGCCAGCAATGGCGGAGGTATGGGAGAGACCCACTACTTC.

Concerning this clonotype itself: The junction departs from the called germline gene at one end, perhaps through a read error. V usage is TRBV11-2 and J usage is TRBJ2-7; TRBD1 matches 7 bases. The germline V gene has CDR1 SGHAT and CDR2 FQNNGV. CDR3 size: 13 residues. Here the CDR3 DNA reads TGTGCCAGCTGCTTAAGACAGGGTTTGGTGCAATACTTC. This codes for CASCLRQGLVQYF.

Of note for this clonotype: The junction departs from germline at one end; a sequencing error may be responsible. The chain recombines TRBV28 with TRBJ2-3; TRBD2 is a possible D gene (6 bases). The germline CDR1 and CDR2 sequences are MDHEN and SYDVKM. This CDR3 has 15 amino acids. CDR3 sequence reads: CASKFVGLLTDTEYF. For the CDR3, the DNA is TGTGCCAGCAAATTTGTTGGACTACTCACAGATACGGAGTATTTT.

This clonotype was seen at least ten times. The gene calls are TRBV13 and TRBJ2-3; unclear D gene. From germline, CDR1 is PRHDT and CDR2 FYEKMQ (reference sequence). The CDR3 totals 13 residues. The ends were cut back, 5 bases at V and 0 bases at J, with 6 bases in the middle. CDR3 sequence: CASSRTSTDTQYF. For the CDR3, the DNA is TGTGCCAGCAGCCGAACTAGCACAGATACGCAGTATTTT.

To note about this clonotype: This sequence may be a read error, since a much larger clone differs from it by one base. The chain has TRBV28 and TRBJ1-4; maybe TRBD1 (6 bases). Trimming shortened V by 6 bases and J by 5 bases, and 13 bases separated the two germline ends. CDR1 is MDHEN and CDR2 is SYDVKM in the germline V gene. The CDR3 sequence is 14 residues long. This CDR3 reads CASRRDTRNEKLFF. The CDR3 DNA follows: TGTGCCAGCAGACGGGACACTCGAAATGAAAAACTGTTTTTT.

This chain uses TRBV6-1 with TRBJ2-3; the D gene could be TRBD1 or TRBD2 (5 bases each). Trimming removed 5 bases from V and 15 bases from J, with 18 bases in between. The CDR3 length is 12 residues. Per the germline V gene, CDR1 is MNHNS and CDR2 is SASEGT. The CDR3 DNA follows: TGTGCCAGCAGTCGACGGGACCATATGCACTATTTT. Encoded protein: CASSRRDHMHYF.

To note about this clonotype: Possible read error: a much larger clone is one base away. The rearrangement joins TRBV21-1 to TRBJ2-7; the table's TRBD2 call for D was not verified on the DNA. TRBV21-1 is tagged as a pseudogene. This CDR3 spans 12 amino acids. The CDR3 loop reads CASTGLRYEQHF. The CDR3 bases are TGTGCCAGCACGGGACTTCGCTACGAGCAGCACTTC.

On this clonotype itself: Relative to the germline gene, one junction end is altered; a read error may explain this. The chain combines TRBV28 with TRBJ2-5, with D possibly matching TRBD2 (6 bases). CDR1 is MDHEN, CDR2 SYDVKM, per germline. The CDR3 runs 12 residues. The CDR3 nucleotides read TGTGCCAGCAGTTTCGGACGGGAGACCCAGTATTTC. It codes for CASSFGRETQYF.

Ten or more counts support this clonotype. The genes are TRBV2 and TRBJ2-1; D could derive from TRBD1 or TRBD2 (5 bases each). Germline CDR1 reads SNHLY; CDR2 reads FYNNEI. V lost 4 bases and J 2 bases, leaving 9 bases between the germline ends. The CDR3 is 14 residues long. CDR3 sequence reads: CASSGGETYNEQFF. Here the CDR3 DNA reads TGTGCCAGCAGTGGAGGGGAAACCTACAATGAGCAGTTCTTC.

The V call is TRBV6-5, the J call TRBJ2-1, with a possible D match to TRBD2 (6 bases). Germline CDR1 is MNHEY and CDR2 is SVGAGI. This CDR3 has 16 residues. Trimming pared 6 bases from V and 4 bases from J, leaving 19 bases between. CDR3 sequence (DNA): TGTGCCAGCAGCCTGCGGGGAAGGCTCGGATACAATGAGCAGTTCTTC. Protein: CASSLRGRLGYNEQFF.

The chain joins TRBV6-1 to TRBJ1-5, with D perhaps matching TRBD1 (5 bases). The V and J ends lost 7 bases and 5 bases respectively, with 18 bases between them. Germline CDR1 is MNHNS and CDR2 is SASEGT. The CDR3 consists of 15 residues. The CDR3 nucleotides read TGTGCCAGCATTGGGGGAAGGACAATCGATCAGCCCCAGCATTTT. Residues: CASIGGRTIDQPQHF.

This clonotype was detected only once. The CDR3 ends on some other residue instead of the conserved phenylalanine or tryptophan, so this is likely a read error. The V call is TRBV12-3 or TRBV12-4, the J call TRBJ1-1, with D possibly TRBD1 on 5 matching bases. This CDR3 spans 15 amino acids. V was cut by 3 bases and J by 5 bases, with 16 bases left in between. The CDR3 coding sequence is TGTGCCAGCAGTTTTTCAGGGTTCTCGGGAACTGAAGCTTTCCTT. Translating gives CASSFSGFSGTEAFL.

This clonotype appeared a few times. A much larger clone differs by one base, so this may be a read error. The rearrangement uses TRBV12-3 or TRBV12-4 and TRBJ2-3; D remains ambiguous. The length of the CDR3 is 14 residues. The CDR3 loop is CASKKVPSTDMQYF. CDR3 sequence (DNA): TGTGCCAGCAAAAAGGTTCCGAGCACAGATATGCAGTATTTT.

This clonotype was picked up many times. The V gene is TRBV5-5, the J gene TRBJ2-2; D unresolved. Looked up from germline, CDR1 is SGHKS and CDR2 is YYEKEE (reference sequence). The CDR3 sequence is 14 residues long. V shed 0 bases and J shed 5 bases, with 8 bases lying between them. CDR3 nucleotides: TGTGCCAGCAGCTTGGGGTATGAGACCGGGGAGCTGTTTTTT. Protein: CASSLGYETGELFF.

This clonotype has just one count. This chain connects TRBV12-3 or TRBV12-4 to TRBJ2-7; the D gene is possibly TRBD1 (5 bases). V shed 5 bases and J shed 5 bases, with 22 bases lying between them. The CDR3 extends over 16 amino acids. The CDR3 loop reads CASSRGPDGRLNEQYF. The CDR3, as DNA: TGTGCCAGCAGTAGGGGTCCGGACGGCCGCCTCAACGAGCAGTACTTC.

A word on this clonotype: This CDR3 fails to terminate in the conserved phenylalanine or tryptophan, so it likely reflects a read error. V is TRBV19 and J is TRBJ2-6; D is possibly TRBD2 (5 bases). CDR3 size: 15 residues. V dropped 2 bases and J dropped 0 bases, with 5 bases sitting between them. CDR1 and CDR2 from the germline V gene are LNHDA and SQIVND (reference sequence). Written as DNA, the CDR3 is TGTGCCAGTAGTATACGGGGCTCTGGGGCCAACGTCCTGACTGTC. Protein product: CASSIRGSGANVLTV.

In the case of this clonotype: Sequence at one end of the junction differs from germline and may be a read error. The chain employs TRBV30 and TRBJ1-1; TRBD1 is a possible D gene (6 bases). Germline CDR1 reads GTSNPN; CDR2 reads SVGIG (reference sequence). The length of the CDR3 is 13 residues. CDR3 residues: CVWMGGSYTEAFF. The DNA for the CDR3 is TGTGTCTGGATGGGGGGCTCGTACACTGAAGCTTTCTTT.